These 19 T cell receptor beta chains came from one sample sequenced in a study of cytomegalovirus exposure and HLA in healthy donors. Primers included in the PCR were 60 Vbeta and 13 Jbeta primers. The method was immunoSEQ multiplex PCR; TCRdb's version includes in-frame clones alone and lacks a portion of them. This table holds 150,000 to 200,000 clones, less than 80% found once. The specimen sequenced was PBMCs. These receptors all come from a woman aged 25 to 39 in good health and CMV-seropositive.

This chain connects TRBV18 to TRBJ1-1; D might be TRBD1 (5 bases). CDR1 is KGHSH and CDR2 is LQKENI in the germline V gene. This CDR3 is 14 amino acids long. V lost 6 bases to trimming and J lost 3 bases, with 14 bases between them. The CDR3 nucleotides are TGTGCCAGCTCGTCCAGGGTCATGGACACTGAAGCTTTCTTT. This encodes CASSSRVMDTEAFF.

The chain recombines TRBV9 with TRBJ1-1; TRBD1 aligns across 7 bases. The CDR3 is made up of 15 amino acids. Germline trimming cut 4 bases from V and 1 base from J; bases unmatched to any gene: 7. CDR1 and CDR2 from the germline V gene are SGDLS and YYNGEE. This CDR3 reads CASSLTGAPNTEAFF. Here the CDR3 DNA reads TGTGCCAGCAGCCTAACAGGGGCCCCGAACACTGAAGCTTTCTTT.

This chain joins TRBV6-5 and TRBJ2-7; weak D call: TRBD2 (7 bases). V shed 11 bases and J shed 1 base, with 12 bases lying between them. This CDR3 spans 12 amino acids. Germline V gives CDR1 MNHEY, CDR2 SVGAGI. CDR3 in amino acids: CAWGGTSYEQYF. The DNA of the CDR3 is TGTGCCTGGGGGGGGACATCCTACGAGCAGTACTTC.

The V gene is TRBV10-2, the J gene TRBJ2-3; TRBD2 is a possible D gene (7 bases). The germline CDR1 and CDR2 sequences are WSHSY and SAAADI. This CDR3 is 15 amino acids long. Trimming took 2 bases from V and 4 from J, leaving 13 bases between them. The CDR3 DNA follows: TGCGCCAGCAGTGAGATCGGGGGGCCCCCAGATACGCAGTATTTT. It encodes CASSEIGGPPDTQYF.

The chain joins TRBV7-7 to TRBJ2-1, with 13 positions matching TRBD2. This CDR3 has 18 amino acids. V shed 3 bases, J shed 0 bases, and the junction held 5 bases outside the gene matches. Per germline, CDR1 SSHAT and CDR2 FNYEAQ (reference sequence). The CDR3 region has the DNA TGTGCCAGCAGCTTGGGACTAGCGGGATTGAGCTCCTACAATGAGCAGTTCTTC. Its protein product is CASSLGLAGLSSYNEQFF. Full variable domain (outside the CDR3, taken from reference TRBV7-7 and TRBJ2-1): GAGVSQSPRYKVTKRGQDVTLRCDPISSHATLYWYQQALGQGPEFLTYFNYEAQPDKSGLPSDRFSAERPEGSISTLTIQRTEQRDSAMYRCASSLGLAGLSSYNEQFFGPGTRLTVL.

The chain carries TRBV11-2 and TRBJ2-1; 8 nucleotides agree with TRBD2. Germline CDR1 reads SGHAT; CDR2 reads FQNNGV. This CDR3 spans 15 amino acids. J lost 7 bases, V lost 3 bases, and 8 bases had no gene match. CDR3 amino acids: CASSFGGGRGNEQFF. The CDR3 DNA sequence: TGTGCCAGCAGCTTTGGCGGGGGGCGCGGGAATGAGCAGTTCTTC.

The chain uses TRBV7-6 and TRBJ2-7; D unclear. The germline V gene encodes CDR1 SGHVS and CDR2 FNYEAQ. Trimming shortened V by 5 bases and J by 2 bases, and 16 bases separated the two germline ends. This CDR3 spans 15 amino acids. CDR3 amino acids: CASSLFPSSPYEQYF. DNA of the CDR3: TGTGCCAGCAGCCTATTTCCCAGTAGCCCCTACGAGCAGTACTTC.

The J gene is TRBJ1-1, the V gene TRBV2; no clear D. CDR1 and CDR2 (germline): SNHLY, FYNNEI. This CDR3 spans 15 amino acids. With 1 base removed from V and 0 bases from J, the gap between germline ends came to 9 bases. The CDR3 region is CASSEGPLMNTEAFF. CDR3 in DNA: TGTGCCAGCAGTGAAGGGCCTTTAATGAACACTGAAGCTTTCTTT.

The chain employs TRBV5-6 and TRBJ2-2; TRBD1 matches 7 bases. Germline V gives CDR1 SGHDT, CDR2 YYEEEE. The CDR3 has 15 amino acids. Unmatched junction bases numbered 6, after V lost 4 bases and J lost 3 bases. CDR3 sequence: CASSQRGGDTGELFF. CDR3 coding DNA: TGTGCCAGCAGCCAGAGAGGGGGCGACACCGGGGAGCTGTTTTTT.

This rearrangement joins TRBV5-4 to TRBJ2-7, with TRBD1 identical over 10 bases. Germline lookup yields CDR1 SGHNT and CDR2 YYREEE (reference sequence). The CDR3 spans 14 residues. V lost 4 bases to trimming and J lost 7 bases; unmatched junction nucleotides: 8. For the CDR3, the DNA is TGTGCCAGCAGCACCGGGACAGGGGTCGCGGAGCAGTACTTC. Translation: CASSTGTGVAEQYF.

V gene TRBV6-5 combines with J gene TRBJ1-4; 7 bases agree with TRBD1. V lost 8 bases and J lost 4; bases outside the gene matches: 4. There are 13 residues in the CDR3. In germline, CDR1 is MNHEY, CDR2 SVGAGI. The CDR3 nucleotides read TGTGCCAGCCGGGACAGTAGTAATGAAAAACTGTTTTTT. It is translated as CASRDSSNEKLFF.

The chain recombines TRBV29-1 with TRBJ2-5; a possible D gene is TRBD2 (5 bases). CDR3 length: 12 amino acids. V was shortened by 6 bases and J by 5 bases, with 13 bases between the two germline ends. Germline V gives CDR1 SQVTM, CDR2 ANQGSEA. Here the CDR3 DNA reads TGCAGCGTCCTCCCCCCGGGGGAGACCCAGTACTTC. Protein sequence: CSVLPPGETQYF.

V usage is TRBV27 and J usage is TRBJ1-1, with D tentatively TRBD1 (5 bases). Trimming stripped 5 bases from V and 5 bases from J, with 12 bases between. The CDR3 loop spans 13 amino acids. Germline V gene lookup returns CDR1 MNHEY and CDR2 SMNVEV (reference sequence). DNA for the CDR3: TGTGCCAGCAGTCCGGGGGTAAGGACTGAAGCTTTCTTT. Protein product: CASSPGVRTEAFF.

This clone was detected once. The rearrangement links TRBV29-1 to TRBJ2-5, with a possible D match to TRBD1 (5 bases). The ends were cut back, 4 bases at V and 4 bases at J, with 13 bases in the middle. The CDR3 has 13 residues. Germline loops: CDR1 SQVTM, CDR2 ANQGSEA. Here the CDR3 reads CSVGNRSRETQYF. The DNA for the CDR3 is TGCAGCGTTGGAAACAGGAGCCGAGAGACCCAGTACTTC.

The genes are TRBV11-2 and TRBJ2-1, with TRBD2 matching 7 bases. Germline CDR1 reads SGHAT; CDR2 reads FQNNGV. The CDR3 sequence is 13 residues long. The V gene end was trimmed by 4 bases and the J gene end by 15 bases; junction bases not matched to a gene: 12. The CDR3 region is CASSSPGGWFRFF. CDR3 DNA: TGTGCCAGCAGCTCCCCGGGGGGATGGTTTCGGTTCTTC.

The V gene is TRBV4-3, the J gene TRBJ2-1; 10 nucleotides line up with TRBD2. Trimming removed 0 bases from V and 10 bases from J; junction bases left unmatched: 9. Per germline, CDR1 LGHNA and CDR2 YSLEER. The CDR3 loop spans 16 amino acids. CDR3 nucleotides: TGCGCCAGCAGCCAAGATCAAAGCGGGAGGGCGGGGGAGCAGTTCTTC. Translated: CASSQDQSGRAGEQFF.

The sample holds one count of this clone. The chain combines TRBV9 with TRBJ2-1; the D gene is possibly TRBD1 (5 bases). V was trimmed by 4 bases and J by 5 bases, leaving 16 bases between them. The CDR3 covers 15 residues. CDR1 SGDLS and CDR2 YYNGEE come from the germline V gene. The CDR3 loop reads CASSPQDLPNNEQFF. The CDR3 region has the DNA TGTGCCAGCAGCCCACAGGACCTGCCTAACAATGAGCAGTTCTTC.

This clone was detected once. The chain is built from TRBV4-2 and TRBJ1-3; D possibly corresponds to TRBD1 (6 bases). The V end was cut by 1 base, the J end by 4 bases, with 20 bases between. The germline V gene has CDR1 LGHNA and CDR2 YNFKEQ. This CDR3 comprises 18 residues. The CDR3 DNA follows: TGTGCCAGCAGCCAAGCCCCTGGACAGCCAATCGTGGGAAACACCATATATTTT. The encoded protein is CASSQAPGQPIVGNTIYF.

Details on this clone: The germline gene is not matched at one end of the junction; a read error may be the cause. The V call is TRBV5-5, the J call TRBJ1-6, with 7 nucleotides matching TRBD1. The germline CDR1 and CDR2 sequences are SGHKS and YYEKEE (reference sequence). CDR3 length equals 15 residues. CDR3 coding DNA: TGTGCCAGCAGCCCCCTGGGACAGCCTAATTCACCCCTCCGCTTT. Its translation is CASSPLGQPNSPLRF.